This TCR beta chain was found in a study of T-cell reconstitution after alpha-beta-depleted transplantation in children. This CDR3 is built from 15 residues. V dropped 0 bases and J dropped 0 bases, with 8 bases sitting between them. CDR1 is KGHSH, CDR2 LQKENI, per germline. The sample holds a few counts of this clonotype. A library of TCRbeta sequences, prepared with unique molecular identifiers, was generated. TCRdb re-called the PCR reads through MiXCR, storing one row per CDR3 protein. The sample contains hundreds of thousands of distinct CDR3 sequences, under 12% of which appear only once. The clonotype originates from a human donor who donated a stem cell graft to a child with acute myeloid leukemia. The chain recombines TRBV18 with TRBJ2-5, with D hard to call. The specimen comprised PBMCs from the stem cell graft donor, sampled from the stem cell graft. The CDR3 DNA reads TGTGCCAGCTCACCACCGTTTGCCAACCAAGAGACCCAGTACTTC. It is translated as CASSPPFANQETQYF.